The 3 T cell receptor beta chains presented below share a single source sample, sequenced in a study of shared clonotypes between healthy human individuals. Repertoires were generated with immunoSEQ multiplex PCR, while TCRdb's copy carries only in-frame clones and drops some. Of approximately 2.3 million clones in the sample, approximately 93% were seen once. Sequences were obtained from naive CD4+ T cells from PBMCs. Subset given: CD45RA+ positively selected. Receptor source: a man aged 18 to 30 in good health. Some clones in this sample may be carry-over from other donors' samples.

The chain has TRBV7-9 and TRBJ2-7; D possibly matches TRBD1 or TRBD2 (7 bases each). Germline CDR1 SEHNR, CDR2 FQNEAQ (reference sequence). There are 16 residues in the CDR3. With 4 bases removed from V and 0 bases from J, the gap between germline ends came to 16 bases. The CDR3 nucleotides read TGTGCCAGCAGCTCTTGGGGGGGACAGAACTCCTACGAGCAGTACTTC. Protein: CASSSWGGQNSYEQYF.

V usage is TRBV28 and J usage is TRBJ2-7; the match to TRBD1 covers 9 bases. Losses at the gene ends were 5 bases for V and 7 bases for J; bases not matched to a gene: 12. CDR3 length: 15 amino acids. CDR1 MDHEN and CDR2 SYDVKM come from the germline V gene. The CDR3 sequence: CASSPQGQGPREQYF. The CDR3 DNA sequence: TGTGCCAGCAGTCCCCAGGGACAGGGCCCCAGGGAGCAGTACTTC.

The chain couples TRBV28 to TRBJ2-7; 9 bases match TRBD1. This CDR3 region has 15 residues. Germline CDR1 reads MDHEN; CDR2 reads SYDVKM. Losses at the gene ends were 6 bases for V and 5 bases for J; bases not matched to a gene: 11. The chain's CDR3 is CASSLGTGPPDEQYF. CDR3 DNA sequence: TGTGCCAGCAGCTTAGGGACAGGGCCGCCCGACGAGCAGTACTTC.